The clone carrying this T cell receptor beta chain showed up just a few times. Its target is unknown. With a J-beta primer mix and a sample-barcoded 5' primer, a second PCR ran about 7 to 12 cycles. TCRdb re-called the 5' RACE reads through MiXCR, storing one row per CDR3 protein. Of about 1 million distinct CDR3 sequences listed, 45% are singletons. Total RNA, at least 6 micrograms per sample, was extracted from PBMCs. Germline V CDR1 and CDR2: SGHRS, YFSETQ. The CDR3 loop spans 14 amino acids. Trimming shortened V by 4 bases and J by 8 bases, and 15 bases separated the two germline ends. The data were obtained in a study of blood T cells in healthy people across ages. Looking at the study overall: The template switching approach captured approximately one barcoded beta molecule for every two T cells.

Study-level results: Estimates of total diversity, which came from one million sequenced T cells, were considered to be underestimates. While age rose, TCR beta diversity per million T cells dropped in a roughly linear way.

This TCR was sampled from a woman in her sixties or seventies in good health. The sequenced sample was blood. V is TRBV5-1 and J is TRBJ1-4, with a possible D match to TRBD1 (6 bases). CDR3 DNA: TGCGCCAGCAGCGAACAGGGACAACGCGAAAAACTGTTTTTT. Its protein product is CASSEQGQREKLFF.